This TCR beta chain was captured by sequencing in a study of blood T cell repertoires in COVID-19. Study as a whole: PBMCs, B-cell-depleted T cells, or T cells were the source of the cDNA or gDNA that made up the material.

This CDR3 is built from 13 residues. In germline, CDR1 is SGHTA, CDR2 FQGNSA. Trimming removed 4 bases from V and 6 bases from J, with 9 bases in between. Original analysis: Using reference gene primer amplification, nucleated cell counts were estimated. Assay used: immunoSEQ multiplex PCR; TCRdb lists only in-frame clones, some missing. V and J calls and clone size are copied from that table; D and trimming were computed from the DNA. The sample lists 250,000 to 350,000 clones, 65% to 85% occurring once. Enrolled during active infection, Seattle patients were then followed longitudinally. The clonotype comes from a human donor with COVID-19, enrolled during active disease. The donor label of this sample is uncertain. The V and J genes are TRBV7-2 and TRBJ2-2, with D unclear. The sample taken for sequencing was peripheral blood. CDR3 DNA sequence: TGTGCCAGCAGCTCCACTACCTCCGGGGAGCTGTTTTTT. Translating it yields CASSSTTSGELFF.